This record covers a single TCR beta chain. The target antigen is unknown. Roughly 10 milliliters of peripheral blood were drawn from each donor into EDTA-treated tubes. Primers used in a second PCR of roughly 6 to 12 cycles were a sample-barcoded 5' primer and a J-beta primer mix. TCRdb processed the 5' RACE reads anew with MiXCR; each CDR3 protein has one entry. The data show some 790,000 distinct CDR3 sequences, roughly 26% seen once. The sample comes from a study of blood T cells in healthy people across ages. The CDR3 runs 15 residues. From germline, CDR1 is SGHKS and CDR2 YYEKEE (reference sequence). V lost 7 bases and J lost 0, with 16 bases in between. Study-level findings and limits: The study regarded diversity estimates from one million T cells as underestimates. As age increased, TCR beta diversity per million T cells fell in a roughly linear fashion. Because donor CMV status was unknown, expanded clonotype changes were possibly confounded.

J is TRBJ1-1 and V is TRBV5-5; the D gene is possibly TRBD1 (5 bases). The origin of this receptor is a woman of 80 years or more in good health. Sequenced: blood. This CDR3 reads CASGATGYMNTEAFF. The DNA for the CDR3 is TGTGCCAGCGGCGCCACAGGCTACATGAACACTGAAGCTTTCTTT.